This T cell receptor (beta chain) comes out of a study of blood T cell repertoires in COVID-19. About the study: There were acute and convalescent COVID-19 samples, and they came from the United States, Italy and Spain.

Recruits, aged about 18 to 89 years, lived in 24 US areas. Cohort allocation depended upon clinical history that participants reported. What the recovered Cohort 3 donors had was two negative PCRs, clearance, or symptom resolution. This CDR3 spans 14 amino acids. V dropped 1 base and J dropped 0 bases, with 5 bases sitting between them. Per germline, CDR1 SGHDT and CDR2 YYEEEE. The repertoire was sequenced with immunoSEQ multiplex PCR; TCRdb's copy has only in-frame clones and lacks some. In the table there are about 400,000 clones, nearly 90% of which are singletons. The sequenced material came from PBMCs or T cells enriched from blood (not recorded which). The genes are TRBV5-6 and TRBJ1-5, with D unresolved. This TCR was recovered from a woman aged 25 to 39 who had recovered from COVID-19. The CDR3 region has the DNA TGTGCCAGCAGCTTGTATAATAGCAATCAGCCCCAGCATTTT. This encodes CASSLYNSNQPQHF.